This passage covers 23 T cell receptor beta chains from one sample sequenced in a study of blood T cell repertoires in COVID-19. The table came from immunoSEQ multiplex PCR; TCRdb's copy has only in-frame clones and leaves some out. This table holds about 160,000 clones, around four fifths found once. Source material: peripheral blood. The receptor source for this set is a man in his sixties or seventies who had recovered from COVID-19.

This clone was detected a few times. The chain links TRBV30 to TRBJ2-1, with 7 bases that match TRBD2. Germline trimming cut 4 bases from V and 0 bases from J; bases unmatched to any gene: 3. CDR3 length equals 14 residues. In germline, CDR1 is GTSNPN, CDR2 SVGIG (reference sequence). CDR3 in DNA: TGTGCCTGGACGGGGGAGGGCTCCTACAATGAGCAGTTCTTC. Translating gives CAWTGEGSYNEQFF. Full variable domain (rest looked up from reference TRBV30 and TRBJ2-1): SQTIHQWPATLVQPVGSPLSLECTVEGTSNPNLYWYRQAAGRGLQLLFYSVGIGQISSEVPQNLSASRPQDRQFILSSKKLLLSDSGFYLCAWTGEGSYNEQFFGPGTRLTVL.

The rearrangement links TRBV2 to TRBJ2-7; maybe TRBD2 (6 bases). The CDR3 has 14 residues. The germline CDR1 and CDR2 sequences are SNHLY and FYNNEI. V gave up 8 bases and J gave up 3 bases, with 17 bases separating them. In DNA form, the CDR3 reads TGTGCCAGCCTCTTGAGCAGGGAGGACTACGAGCAGTACTTC. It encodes CASLLSREDYEQYF.

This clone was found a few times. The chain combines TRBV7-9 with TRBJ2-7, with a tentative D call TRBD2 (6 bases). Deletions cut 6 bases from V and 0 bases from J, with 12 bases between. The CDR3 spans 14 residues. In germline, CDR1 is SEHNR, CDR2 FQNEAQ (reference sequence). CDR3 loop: CASSPGTVSYEQYF. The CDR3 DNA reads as TGTGCCAGCAGTCCCGGGACTGTCTCCTACGAGCAGTACTTC.

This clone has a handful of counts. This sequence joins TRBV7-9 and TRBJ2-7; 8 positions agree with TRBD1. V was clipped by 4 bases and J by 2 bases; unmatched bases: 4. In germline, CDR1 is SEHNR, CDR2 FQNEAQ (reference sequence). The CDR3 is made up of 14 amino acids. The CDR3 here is CASSSPGQAYEQYF. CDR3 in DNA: TGTGCCAGCAGCTCGCCGGGACAGGCCTACGAGCAGTACTTC.

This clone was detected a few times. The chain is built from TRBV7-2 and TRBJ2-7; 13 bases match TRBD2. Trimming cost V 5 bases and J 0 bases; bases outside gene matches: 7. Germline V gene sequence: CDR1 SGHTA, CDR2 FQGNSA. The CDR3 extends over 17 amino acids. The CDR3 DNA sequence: TGTGCCAGCAGCCCTAGGACTAGCGGGGGAAACTCCTACGAGCAGTACTTC. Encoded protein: CASSPRTSGGNSYEQYF.

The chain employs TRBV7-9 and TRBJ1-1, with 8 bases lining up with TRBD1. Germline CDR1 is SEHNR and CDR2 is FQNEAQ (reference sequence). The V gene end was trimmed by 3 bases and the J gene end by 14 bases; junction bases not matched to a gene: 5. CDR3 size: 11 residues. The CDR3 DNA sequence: TGTGCCAGCAGCTTCGTGGACAGGGAATTCTTT. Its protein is CASSFVDREFF. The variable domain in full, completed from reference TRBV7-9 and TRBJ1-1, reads DTGVSQNPRHKITKRGQNVTFRCDPISEHNRLYWYRQTLGQGPEFLTYFQNEAQLEKSRLLSDRFSAERPKGSFSTLEIQRTEQGDSAMYLCASSFVDREFFGQGTRLTVV.

CDR3 DNA sequence: TGTGCCAGCAGCTTAGAGACTCTTACGAATCAGCCCCAGCATTTT. This codes for CASSLETLTNQPQHF. The chain employs TRBV7-8 and TRBJ1-5; D is ambiguous. This CDR3 region has 15 residues. The V gene's germline CDR1 is SGHVS and CDR2 FQNEAQ. The V end lost 1 base, the J end lost 4 bases, and 11 bases lay between the germline ends.

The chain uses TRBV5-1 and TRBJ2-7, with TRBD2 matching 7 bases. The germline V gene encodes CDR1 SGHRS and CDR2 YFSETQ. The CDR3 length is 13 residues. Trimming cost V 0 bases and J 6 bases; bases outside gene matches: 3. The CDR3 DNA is TGCGCCAGCAGCTTGGCCGAGCGGGGCGAGCAGTACTTC. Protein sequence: CASSLAERGEQYF.

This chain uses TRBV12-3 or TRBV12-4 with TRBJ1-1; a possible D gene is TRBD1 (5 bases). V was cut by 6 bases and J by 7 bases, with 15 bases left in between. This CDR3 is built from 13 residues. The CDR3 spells CASSSNTGFEAFF. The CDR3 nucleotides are TGTGCCAGCAGCTCAAATACAGGCTTTGAAGCTTTCTTT.

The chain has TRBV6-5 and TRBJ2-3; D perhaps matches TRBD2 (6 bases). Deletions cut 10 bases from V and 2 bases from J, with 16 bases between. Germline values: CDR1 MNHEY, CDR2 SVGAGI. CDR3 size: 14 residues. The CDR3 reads CATRREQYTDTQYF. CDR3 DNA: TGTGCCACCCGGAGGGAACAGTACACAGATACGCAGTATTTT.

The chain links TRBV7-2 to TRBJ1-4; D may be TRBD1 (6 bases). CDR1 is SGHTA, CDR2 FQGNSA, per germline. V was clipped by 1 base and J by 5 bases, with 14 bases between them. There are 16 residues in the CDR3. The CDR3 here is CASSLGGARGNEKLFF. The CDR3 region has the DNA TGTGCCAGCAGCTTAGGAGGTGCCAGGGGAAATGAAAAACTGTTTTTT.

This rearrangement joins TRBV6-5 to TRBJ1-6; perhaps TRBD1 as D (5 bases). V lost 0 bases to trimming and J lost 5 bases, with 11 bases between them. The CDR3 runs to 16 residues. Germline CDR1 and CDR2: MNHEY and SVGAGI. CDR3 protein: CASSYSYGGNNSPLHF. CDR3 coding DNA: TGTGCCAGCAGTTACTCGTACGGGGGGAATAATTCACCCCTCCACTTT.

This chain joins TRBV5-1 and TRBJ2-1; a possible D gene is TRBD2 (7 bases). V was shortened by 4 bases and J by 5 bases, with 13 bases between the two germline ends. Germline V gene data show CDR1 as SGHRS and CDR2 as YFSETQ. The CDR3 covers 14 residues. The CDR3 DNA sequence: TGCGCCAGCAGCCCGGGGGGCGGGAACAATGAGCAGTTCTTC. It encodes CASSPGGGNNEQFF.

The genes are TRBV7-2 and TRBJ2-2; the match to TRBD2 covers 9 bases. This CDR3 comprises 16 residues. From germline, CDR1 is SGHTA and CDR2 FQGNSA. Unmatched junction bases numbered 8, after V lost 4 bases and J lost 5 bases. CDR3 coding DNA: TGTGCCAGCAGCTCGGTAGCGGGAGTTAGTACCGGGGAGCTGTTTTTT. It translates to CASSSVAGVSTGELFF.

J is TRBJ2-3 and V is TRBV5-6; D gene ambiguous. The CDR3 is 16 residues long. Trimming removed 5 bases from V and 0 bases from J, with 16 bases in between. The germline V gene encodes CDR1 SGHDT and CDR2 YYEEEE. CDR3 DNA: TGTGCCAGCAGGATGGGTGGGCCCCTGAGCACAGATACGCAGTATTTT. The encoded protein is CASRMGGPLSTDTQYF.

The CDR3 region has the DNA TGTGCCAGCACCGTACAGGGGGCTGTGCAGTTCTTC. This sequence encodes CASTVQGAVQFF. J is TRBJ2-1 and V is TRBV6-6; 9 bases line up with TRBD1. CDR1 is MNHNY and CDR2 is SVGAGI in the germline V gene (reference sequence). The J segment lost 12 bases and the V segment lost 7 bases, leaving 7 bases of the junction unmatched. The CDR3 sequence is 12 residues long.

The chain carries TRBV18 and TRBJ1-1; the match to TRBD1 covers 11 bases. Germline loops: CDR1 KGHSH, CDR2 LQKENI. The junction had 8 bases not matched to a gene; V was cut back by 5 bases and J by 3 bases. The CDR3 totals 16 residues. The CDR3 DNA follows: TGTGCCAGCTCATCGTCCCGGGACAGGGGGTACACTGAAGCTTTCTTT. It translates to CASSSSRDRGYTEAFF.

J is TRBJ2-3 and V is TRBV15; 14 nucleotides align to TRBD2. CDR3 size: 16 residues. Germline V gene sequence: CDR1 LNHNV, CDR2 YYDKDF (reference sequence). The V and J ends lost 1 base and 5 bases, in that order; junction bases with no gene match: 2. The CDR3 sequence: CATSRAGLAGGDTQYF. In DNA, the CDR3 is TGTGCCACCAGCAGAGCCGGACTAGCGGGAGGAGATACGCAGTATTTT.

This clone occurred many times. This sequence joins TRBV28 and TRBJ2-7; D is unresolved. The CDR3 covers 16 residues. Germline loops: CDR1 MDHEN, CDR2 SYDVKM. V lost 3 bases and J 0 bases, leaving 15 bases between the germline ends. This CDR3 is CASSFRLNLLSYEQYF. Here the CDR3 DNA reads TGTGCCAGCAGTTTCCGACTTAACCTACTCTCCTACGAGCAGTACTTC.

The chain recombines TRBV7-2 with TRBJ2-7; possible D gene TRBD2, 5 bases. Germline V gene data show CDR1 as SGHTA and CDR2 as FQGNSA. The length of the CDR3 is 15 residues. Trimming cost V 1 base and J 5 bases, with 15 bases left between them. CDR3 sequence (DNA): TGTGCCAGCAGCTTAGACGGGTTAGCGAATAACGAGCAGTACTTC. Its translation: CASSLDGLANNEQYF.

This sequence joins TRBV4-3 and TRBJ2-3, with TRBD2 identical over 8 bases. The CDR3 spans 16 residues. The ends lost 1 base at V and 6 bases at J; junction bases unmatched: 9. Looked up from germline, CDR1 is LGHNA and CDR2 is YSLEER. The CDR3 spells CASSQGVSGEGDTQYF. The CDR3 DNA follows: TGCGCCAGCAGCCAAGGGGTTAGCGGGGAGGGGGATACGCAGTATTTT.

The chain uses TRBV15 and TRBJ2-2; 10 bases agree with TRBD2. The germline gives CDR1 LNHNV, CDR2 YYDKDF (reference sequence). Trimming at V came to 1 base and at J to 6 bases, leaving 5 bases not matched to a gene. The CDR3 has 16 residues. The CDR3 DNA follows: TGTGCCACCAGCAGAGGTCTAGCGGGAGCACCCGGGGAGCTGTTTTTT. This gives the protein CATSRGLAGAPGELFF.

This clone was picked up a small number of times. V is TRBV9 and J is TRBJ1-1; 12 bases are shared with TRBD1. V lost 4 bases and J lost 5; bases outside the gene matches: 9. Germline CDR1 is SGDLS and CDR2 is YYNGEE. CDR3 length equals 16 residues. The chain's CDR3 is CASSPGTGGVFTEAFF. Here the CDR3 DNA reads TGTGCCAGCAGCCCGGGGACAGGGGGCGTTTTTACTGAAGCTTTCTTT.